Listed here are 25 T cell receptor beta chains from one sample, sequenced in a study of CD8 T cells in ankylosing spondylitis. TCRdb independently ran MiXCR on the 5' RACE reads; one entry per CDR3 protein. The repertoire holds 250,000 to 350,000 distinct CDR3 sequences, with approximately 20% as singletons. The sample taken for sequencing was blood, either unsorted or a sorted T cell fraction (not recorded which). The receptors were gathered from a male donor with ankylosing spondylitis or in good health (not recorded which).

The CDR3 DNA reads TGCGCCAGCAGCCAGGGACCTTTAAATCAGCCCCAGCATTTT. Amino acid sequence: CASSQGPLNQPQHF. This chain links TRBV4-1 with TRBJ1-5, with a tentative D call TRBD1 (5 bases). Trimming removed 3 bases at V and 4 bases at J, with 10 bases between. This CDR3 comprises 14 residues. Germline CDR1 and CDR2: MGHRA and YSYEKL.

The chain is built from TRBV10-3 and TRBJ2-1; possibly TRBD1 for D (6 bases). The CDR3 consists of 13 residues. V lost 6 bases and J lost 5, with 11 bases in between. Germline assignment: CDR1 ENHRY and CDR2 SYGVKD. The CDR3 bases are TGTGCCATCAGAGAGGACAGCAACAATGAGCAGTTCTTC. Translated: CAIREDSNNEQFF.

This clonotype has more than one count but fewer than ten. The chain uses TRBV20-1 and TRBJ2-2, with 7 bases aligning to TRBD1. With 6 bases clipped from V and 6 bases from J, the junction kept 13 bases outside the gene matches. The V gene's germline CDR1 is DFQATT and CDR2 SNEGSKA (reference sequence). There are 15 residues in the CDR3. The CDR3 DNA sequence: TGCAGTGCCACCCTTACAGGGGTCCGGGCCGGGGAGCTGTTTTTT. This sequence encodes CSATLTGVRAGELFF.

This clonotype was recorded only once. The V gene is TRBV2, the J gene TRBJ1-1, with TRBD1 matching 9 bases. This CDR3 has 14 residues. Looked up from germline, CDR1 is SNHLY and CDR2 is FYNNEI. Trimming cost V 11 bases and J 1 base; bases outside gene matches: 8. The CDR3 DNA reads as TGTGCCGTTGGACAGGGGACCCCGAACACTGAAGCTTTCTTT. This gives the protein CAVGQGTPNTEAFF. The full variable domain, completed using reference TRBV2 and TRBJ1-1, is EPEVTQTPSHQVTQMGQEVILRCVPISNHLYFYWYRQILGQKVEFLVSFYNNEISEKSEIFDDQFSVERPDGSNFTLKIRSTKLEDSAMYFCAVGQGTPNTEAFFGQGTRLTVV.

J is TRBJ2-1 and V is TRBV5-1; 12 bases fit TRBD2. Trimming at V came to 3 bases and at J to 8 bases, leaving 6 bases not matched to a gene. CDR1 and CDR2 (germline): SGHRS, YFSETQ. The CDR3 covers 15 residues. The CDR3, as DNA: TGCGCCAGCAGCTCGCGACTAGCGGGAGACGATGAGCAGTTCTTC. Residues: CASSSRLAGDDEQFF. The full variable domain, rest sourced from reference TRBV5-1 and TRBJ2-1, is KAGVTQTPRYLIKTRGQQVTLSCSPISGHRSVSWYQQTPGQGLQFLFEYFSETQRNKGNFPGRFSGRQFSNSRSEMNVSTLELGDSALYLCASSSRLAGDDEQFFGPGTRLTVL.

The sample holds a few counts of this clonotype. The rearrangement uses TRBV6-5 and TRBJ1-2; D might be TRBD1 (5 bases). With 2 bases removed from V and 4 bases from J, the gap between germline ends came to 17 bases. The CDR3 runs 16 residues. CDR1 and CDR2 (germline): MNHEY, SVGAGI. The CDR3 spells CASSYTRTGGGYGYTF. CDR3 in DNA: TGTGCCAGCAGTTACACACGCACAGGCGGTGGCTATGGCTACACCTTC.

The gene calls are TRBV15 and TRBJ2-2; D not resolved. This CDR3 has 15 amino acids. The germline V gene encodes CDR1 LNHNV and CDR2 YYDKDF (reference sequence). V was clipped by 1 base and J by 3 bases, with 9 bases between them. This CDR3 reads CATSRVTGDTGELFF. The CDR3 DNA sequence: TGTGCCACCAGCAGAGTTACGGGTGACACCGGGGAGCTGTTTTTT.

The chain couples TRBV27 to TRBJ2-2, with no clear D. The length of the CDR3 is 13 residues. Germline lookup yields CDR1 MNHEY and CDR2 SMNVEV (reference sequence). The V end lost 3 bases, the J end lost 6 bases, and 8 bases lay between the germline ends. CDR3 amino acids: CASSFIEAGELFF. CDR3 bases: TGTGCCAGCAGTTTTATAGAAGCCGGGGAGCTGTTTTTT.

The rearrangement joins TRBV18 to TRBJ2-7; 13 nucleotides match TRBD2. This CDR3 contains 18 residues. V trimming: 2 bases; J trimming: 2 bases; junction bases outside the gene matches: 9. The V gene's germline CDR1 is KGHSH and CDR2 LQKENI. CDR3 region: CASSPTGTSGIAPYEQYV. CDR3 bases: TGTGCCAGCTCACCAACCGGGACTAGCGGGATTGCCCCCTACGAGCAGTACGTC.

This clonotype occurred a few times. The V and J genes are TRBV11-2 and TRBJ2-2; tentative D call: TRBD1 (5 bases). The germline V gene has CDR1 SGHAT and CDR2 FQNNGV. The CDR3 is made up of 15 amino acids. Trimming cost V 0 bases and J 5 bases, with 10 bases left between them. The CDR3 DNA sequence: TGTGCCAGCAGCTTAGACCCCCCAGGGACCGGGGAGCTGTTTTTT. Amino acids: CASSLDPPGTGELFF.

The table lists this clonotype with a few counts. The V gene is TRBV5-1, the J gene TRBJ2-5; tentative D call: TRBD1 (6 bases). This CDR3 contains 14 residues. V was shortened by 4 bases and J by 7 bases, with 17 bases between the two germline ends. Germline-derived CDR1 and CDR2 are SGHRS and YFSETQ. CDR3 residues: CASSPSQGPGTQYF. In nucleotides, the CDR3 is TGCGCCAGCAGCCCCTCACAGGGTCCCGGGACCCAGTACTTC.

Concerning this clonotype itself: Mismatch with germline at one junction end may stem from a read error. The chain joins TRBV7-7 to TRBJ1-4, with TRBD1 as a possible D gene (6 bases). This CDR3 region has 13 residues. Germline V lookup: CDR1 SSHAT, CDR2 FNYEAQ (reference sequence). This chain's CDR3 is CASSRGQNEKLFF. CDR3 coding DNA: TGTGCTAGCAGCCGGGGACAAAATGAAAAACTGTTTTTT.

The V gene is TRBV20-1, the J gene TRBJ2-5, with D hard to call. There are 12 residues in the CDR3. Germline V lookup: CDR1 DFQATT, CDR2 SNEGSKA (reference sequence). V gave up 5 bases and J gave up 3 bases, with 10 bases separating them. This CDR3 reads CSASGREETQYF. As DNA, the CDR3 is TGCAGTGCTTCAGGACGGGAAGAGACCCAGTACTTC.

The chain joins TRBV28 to TRBJ1-6, with 12 bases lining up with TRBD1. CDR3 size: 15 residues. V was clipped by 3 bases and J by 7 bases; unmatched bases: 1. Germline assignment: CDR1 MDHEN and CDR2 SYDVKM. The CDR3 DNA reads as TGTGCCAGCAGTTTGGGACAGGGGGCAAATTCACCCCTCCACTTT. Encoded protein: CASSLGQGANSPLHF.

This clonotype was detected only a few times. The chain uses TRBV3-1 and TRBJ2-3, with 7 bases matching TRBD2. The CDR3 runs 16 residues. In germline, CDR1 is LGHDT, CDR2 YNNKEL (reference sequence). V lost 3 bases, J lost 4 bases, and 10 bases stayed unmatched. The CDR3 region has the DNA TGTGCCAGCAGCCAGGAGGCTAGCGGAGGGGCAGATACGCAGTATTTT. Protein product: CASSQEASGGADTQYF.

This chain uses TRBV7-9 with TRBJ1-1, with TRBD1 identical over 7 bases. The CDR3 is 16 residues long. Germline-derived CDR1 and CDR2 are SEHNR and FQNEAQ (reference sequence). The ends lost 5 bases at V and 7 bases at J; junction bases unmatched: 16. The CDR3 DNA is TGTGCCAGCAGCGCGCAACAGGGGCGGGAGAATCTTGAAGCTTTCTTT. Translation: CASSAQQGRENLEAFF.

The V call is TRBV7-9, the J call TRBJ2-7; TRBD1 matches at 7 bases. This CDR3 contains 15 residues. V gave up 1 base and J gave up 6 bases; unmatched junction bases: 9. Per germline, CDR1 SEHNR and CDR2 FQNEAQ (reference sequence). The CDR3 loop reads CASSLEGASFGEQYV. For the CDR3, the DNA is TGTGCCAGCAGCTTAGAGGGGGCTAGTTTCGGCGAGCAGTACGTC.

CDR3 nucleotides: TGTGCCAGCACCGGGACTAGCGCATATCCCAAGACCCAGTACTTC. Protein product: CASTGTSAYPKTQYF. The V and J genes are TRBV21-1 and TRBJ2-5; the D call of TRBD2 is as the table states it, not checked on the DNA. TRBV21-1 corresponds to a pseudogene. The CDR3 contains 15 residues.

This clonotype was picked up a small number of times. The J gene is TRBJ1-5, the V gene TRBV11-2, with 9 bases lining up with TRBD1. V was pared by 5 bases and J by 2 bases, with 16 bases of the junction left unmatched. This CDR3 contains 19 residues. The germline CDR1 and CDR2 sequences are SGHAT and FQNNGV. The CDR3 DNA follows: TGTGCCAGCAGCCCGGGTACGGGACAGGGAAGGTTGGGCAATCAGCCCCAGCATTTT. Amino acid sequence: CASSPGTGQGRLGNQPQHF.

This rearrangement joins TRBV20-1 to TRBJ2-4; either TRBD1 or TRBD2 may supply D (5 bases each). CDR3 size: 15 residues. Germline V gene lookup returns CDR1 DFQATT and CDR2 SNEGSKA (reference sequence). V shed 6 bases and J shed 1 base, with 16 bases lying between them. CDR3 residues: CSALSLEGAKNIQYF. The CDR3 nucleotides are TGCAGTGCCCTCTCACTCGAGGGGGCCAAAAACATTCAGTACTTC.

This clonotype was counted only a few times. The chain recombines TRBV9 with TRBJ2-5, with D hard to call. The V end was cut by 0 bases, the J end by 0 bases, with 9 bases between. Germline CDR1 and CDR2: SGDLS and YYNGEE. The CDR3 spans 15 residues. Here the CDR3 reads CASSVGAAYQETQYF. The DNA for the CDR3 is TGTGCCAGCAGCGTAGGGGCTGCGTACCAAGAGACCCAGTACTTC. Full variable domain (outside the CDR3, taken from reference TRBV9 and TRBJ2-5): DSGVTQTPKHLITATGQRVTLRCSPRSGDLSVYWYQQSLDQGLQFLIQYYNGEERAKGNILERFSAQQFPDLHSELNLSSLELGDSALYFCASSVGAAYQETQYFGPGTRLLVL.

This CDR3 is CASSQSGGLGEQYV. CDR3 sequence (DNA): TGTGCCAGCAGCCAAAGTGGCGGCCTCGGGGAGCAGTACGTC. This chain joins TRBV14 and TRBJ2-7, with D hard to call. Germline values: CDR1 SGHDN, CDR2 FVKESK. The length of the CDR3 is 14 residues. The V gene lost 2 bases and the J gene lost 7 bases, with 15 bases spanning the gap.

This clonotype has a single count. The chain has TRBV28 and TRBJ1-2, with 11 nucleotides matching TRBD1. CDR3 length equals 13 residues. V gave up 6 bases and J gave up 8 bases; unmatched junction bases: 5. Germline-derived CDR1 and CDR2 are MDHEN and SYDVKM. Written as DNA, the CDR3 is TGTGCCAGCAGCTGGGGGACAGGGGGAGGCTACACCTTC. It specifies CASSWGTGGGYTF.

This clonotype occurred a few times. The V gene is TRBV12-3 or TRBV12-4, the J gene TRBJ2-1; maybe TRBD2 (6 bases). Trimming removed 6 bases at V and 7 bases at J, with 19 bases between. CDR3 length equals 15 residues. The CDR3: CASRAGTQAGNEQFF. The CDR3 DNA reads TGTGCCAGCAGAGCCGGGACTCAGGCTGGGAATGAGCAGTTCTTC.

There are many counts of this clonotype. The genes are TRBV29-1 and TRBJ2-1; 7 bases agree with TRBD2. The length of the CDR3 is 13 residues. Trimming at V came to 6 bases and at J to 7 bases, leaving 9 bases not matched to a gene. The germline V gene has CDR1 SQVTM and CDR2 ANQGSEA. Here the CDR3 DNA reads TGCAGCGTGGCCCGGACTAGTCGGAATGAGCAGTTCTTC. It encodes CSVARTSRNEQFF.